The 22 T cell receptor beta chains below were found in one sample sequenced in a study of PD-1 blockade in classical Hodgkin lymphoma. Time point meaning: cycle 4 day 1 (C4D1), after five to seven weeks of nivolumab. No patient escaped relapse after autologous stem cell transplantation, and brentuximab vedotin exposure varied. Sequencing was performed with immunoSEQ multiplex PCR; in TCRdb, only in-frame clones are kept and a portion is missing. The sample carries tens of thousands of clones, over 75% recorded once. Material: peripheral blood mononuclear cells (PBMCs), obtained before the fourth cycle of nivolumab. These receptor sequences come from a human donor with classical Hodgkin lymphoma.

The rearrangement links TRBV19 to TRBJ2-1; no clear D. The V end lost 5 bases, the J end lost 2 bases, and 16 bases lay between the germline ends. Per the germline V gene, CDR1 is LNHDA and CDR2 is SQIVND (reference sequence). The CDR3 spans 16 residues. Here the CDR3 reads CASSPLSGVTYNEQFF. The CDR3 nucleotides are TGTGCCAGTAGTCCCCTGTCAGGAGTGACCTACAATGAGCAGTTCTTC.

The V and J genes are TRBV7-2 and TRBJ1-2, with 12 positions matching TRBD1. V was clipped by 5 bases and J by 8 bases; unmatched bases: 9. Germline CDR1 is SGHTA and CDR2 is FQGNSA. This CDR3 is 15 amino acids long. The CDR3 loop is CASSIPRDRGQGYTF. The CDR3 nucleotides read TGTGCCAGCAGCATACCCCGGGACAGGGGGCAAGGCTACACCTTC.

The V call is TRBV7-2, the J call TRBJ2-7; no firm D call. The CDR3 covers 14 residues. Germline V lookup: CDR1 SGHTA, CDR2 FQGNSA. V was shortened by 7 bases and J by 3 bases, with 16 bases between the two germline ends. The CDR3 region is CASKLAAGLYEQYF. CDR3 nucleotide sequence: TGTGCCAGCAAACTTGCGGCAGGCCTCTACGAGCAGTACTTC.

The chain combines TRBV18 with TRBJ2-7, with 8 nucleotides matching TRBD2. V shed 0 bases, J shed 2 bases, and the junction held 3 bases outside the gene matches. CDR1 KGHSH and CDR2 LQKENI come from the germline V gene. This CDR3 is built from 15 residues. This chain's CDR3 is CASSPPTGGPYEQYF. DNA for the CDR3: TGTGCCAGCTCACCACCGACGGGAGGGCCCTACGAGCAGTACTTC.

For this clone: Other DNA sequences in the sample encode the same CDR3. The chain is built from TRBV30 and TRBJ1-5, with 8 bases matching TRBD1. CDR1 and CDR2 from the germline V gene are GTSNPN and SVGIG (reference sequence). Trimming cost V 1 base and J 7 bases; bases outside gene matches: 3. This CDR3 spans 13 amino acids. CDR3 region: CAWSGQGRQPQHF. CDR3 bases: TGTGCCTGGAGTGGACAGGGGCGACAGCCCCAGCATTTT.

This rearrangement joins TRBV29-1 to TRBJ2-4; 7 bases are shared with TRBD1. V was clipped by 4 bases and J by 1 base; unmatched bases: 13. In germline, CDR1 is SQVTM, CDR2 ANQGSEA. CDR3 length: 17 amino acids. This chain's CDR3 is CSVAPRQGGVAKNIQYF. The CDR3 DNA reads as TGCAGCGTTGCCCCTAGACAGGGTGGGGTGGCCAAAAACATTCAGTACTTC.

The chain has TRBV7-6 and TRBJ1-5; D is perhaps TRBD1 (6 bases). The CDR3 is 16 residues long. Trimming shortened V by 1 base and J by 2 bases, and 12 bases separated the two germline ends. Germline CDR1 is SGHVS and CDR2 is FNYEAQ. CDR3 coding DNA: TGTGCCAGCAGCTTAGTTGGGGGCTCGGGCAATCAGCCCCAGCATTTT. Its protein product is CASSLVGGSGNQPQHF.

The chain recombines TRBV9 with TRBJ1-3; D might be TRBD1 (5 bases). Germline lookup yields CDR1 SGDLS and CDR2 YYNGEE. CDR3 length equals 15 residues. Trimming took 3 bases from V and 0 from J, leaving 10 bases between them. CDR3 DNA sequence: TGTGCCAGCAGCGATTCAGGGTACTCTGGAAACACCATATATTTT. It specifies CASSDSGYSGNTIYF.

Here the CDR3 DNA reads TGTGCCAGCACCACGGACAGCACCAATCGGGAGACCCAGTACTTC. Translated: CASTTDSTNRETQYF. J is TRBJ2-5 and V is TRBV6-1, with D possibly TRBD1 on 6 matching bases. CDR3 size: 15 residues. The germline CDR1 and CDR2 sequences are MNHNS and SASEGT. Trimming shortened V by 7 bases and J by 5 bases, and 20 bases separated the two germline ends.

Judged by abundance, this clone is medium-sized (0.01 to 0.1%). CDR3 sequence: CASRRFSDRDEQYF. Written as DNA, the CDR3 is TGTGCCAGCAGGAGATTTTCGGACAGGGACGAGCAGTACTTC. The chain uses TRBV27 and TRBJ2-7; 8 bases line up with TRBD1. This CDR3 spans 14 amino acids. V was clipped by 6 bases and J by 5 bases; unmatched bases: 9. Germline CDR1 is MNHEY and CDR2 is SMNVEV (reference sequence).

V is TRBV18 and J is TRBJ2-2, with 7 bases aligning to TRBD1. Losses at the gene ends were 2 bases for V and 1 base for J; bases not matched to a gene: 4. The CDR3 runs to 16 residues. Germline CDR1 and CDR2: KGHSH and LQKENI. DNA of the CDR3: TGTGCCAGCTCACCAACAGGGGCGGGGAACACCGGGGAGCTGTTTTTT. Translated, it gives CASSPTGAGNTGELFF.

CDR3 protein: CASSPGQGRENTEAFF. CDR3 DNA sequence: TGTGCCAGCTCACCGGGACAGGGAAGGGAGAACACTGAAGCTTTCTTT. V usage is TRBV18 and J usage is TRBJ1-1; TRBD1 matches 9 bases. V lost 3 bases and J lost 1; bases outside the gene matches: 6. This CDR3 spans 16 amino acids. In germline, CDR1 is KGHSH, CDR2 LQKENI.

This chain's CDR3 is CASRGTGYTYEQYF. The CDR3, as DNA: TGTGCCAGCAGAGGGACAGGTTATACCTACGAGCAGTACTTC. The chain couples TRBV28 to TRBJ2-7; 8 bases align to TRBD1. Germline CDR1 is MDHEN and CDR2 is SYDVKM. Unmatched junction bases numbered 6, after V lost 6 bases and J lost 2 bases. The CDR3 extends over 14 amino acids.

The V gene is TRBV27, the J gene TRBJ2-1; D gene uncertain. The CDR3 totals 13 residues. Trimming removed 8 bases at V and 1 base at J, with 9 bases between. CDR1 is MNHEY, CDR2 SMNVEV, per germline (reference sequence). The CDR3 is CASRTGSYNEQFF. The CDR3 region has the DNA TGTGCCAGCCGGACGGGTTCCTACAATGAGCAGTTCTTC.

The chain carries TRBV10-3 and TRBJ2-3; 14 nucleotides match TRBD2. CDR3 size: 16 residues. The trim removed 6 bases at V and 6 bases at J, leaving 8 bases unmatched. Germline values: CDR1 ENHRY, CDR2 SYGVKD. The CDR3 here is CAISRTSGGPGDTQYF. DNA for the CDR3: TGTGCCATCAGCCGGACTAGCGGGGGGCCGGGTGATACGCAGTATTTT.

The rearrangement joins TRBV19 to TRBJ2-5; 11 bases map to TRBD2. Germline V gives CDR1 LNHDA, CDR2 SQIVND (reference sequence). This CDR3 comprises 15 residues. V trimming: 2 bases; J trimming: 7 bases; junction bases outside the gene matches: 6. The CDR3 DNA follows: TGTGCCAGTAGTATAAGACTAGCGGGGCGTCGGACCCAGTACTTC. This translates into CASSIRLAGRRTQYF.

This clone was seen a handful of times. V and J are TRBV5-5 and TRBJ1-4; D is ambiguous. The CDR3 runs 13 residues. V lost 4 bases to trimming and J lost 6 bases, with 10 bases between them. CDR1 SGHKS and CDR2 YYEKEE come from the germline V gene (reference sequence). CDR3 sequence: CASSLEIDEKLFF. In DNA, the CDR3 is TGTGCCAGCAGCCTAGAGATCGATGAAAAACTGTTTTTT.

The CDR3 protein is CASSEAASSYNEQFF. Here the CDR3 DNA reads TGTGCCAGCAGTGAAGCAGCATCTTCCTACAATGAGCAGTTCTTC. V usage is TRBV6-1 and J usage is TRBJ2-1; D gene ambiguous. Germline V gives CDR1 MNHNS, CDR2 SASEGT. Trimming removed 0 bases at V and 1 base at J, with 7 bases between. The CDR3 spans 15 residues.

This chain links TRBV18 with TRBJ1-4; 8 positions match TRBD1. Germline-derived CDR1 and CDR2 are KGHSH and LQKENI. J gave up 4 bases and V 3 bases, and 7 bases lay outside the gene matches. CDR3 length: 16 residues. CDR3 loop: CASSPPNRGDNEKLFF. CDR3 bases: TGTGCCAGCTCACCTCCGAACAGGGGGGATAATGAAAAACTGTTTTTT. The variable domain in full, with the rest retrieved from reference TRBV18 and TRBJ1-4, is NAGVMQNPRHLVRRRGQEARLRCSPMKGHSHVYWYRQLPEEGLKFMVYLQKENIIDESGMPKERFSAEFPKEGPSILRIQQVVRGDSAAYFCASSPPNRGDNEKLFFGSGTQLSVL.

DNA of the CDR3: TGTGCCAGCTCACCACCGGACAGGGCTGGGGCCAACGTCCTGACTTTC. Amino acids: CASSPPDRAGANVLTF. The chain links TRBV18 to TRBJ2-6; 8 positions agree with TRBD1. Germline V CDR1 and CDR2: KGHSH, LQKENI. With 0 bases clipped from V and 2 bases from J, the junction kept 0 bases outside the gene matches. The CDR3 consists of 16 residues.

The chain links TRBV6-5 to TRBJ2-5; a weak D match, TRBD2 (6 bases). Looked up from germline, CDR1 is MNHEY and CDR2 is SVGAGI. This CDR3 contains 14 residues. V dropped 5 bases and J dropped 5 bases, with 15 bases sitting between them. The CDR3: CASSTGGVGETQYF. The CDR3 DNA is TGTGCCAGCAGTACAGGAGGGGTCGGCGAGACCCAGTACTTC.

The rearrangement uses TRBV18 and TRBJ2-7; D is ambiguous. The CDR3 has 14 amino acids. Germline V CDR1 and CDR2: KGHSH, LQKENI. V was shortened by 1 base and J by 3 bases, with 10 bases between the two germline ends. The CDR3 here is CASSPQPQSYEQYF. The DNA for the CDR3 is TGTGCCAGCTCACCACAACCACAGAGCTACGAGCAGTACTTC.